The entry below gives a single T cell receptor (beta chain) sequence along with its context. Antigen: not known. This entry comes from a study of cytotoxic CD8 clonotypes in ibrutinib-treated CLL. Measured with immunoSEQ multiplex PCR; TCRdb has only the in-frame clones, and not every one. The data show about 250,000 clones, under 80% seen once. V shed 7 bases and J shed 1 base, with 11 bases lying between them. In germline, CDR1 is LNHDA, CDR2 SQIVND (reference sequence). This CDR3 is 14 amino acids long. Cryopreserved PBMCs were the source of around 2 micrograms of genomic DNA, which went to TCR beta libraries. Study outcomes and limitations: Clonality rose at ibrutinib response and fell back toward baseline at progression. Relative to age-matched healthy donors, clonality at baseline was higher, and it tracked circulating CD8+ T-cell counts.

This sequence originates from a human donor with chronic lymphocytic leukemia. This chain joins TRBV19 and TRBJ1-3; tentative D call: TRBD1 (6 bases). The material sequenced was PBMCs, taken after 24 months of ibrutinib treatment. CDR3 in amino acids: CASISGASGNTIYF. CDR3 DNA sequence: TGTGCCAGTATTTCAGGGGCTTCTGGAAACACCATATATTTT.